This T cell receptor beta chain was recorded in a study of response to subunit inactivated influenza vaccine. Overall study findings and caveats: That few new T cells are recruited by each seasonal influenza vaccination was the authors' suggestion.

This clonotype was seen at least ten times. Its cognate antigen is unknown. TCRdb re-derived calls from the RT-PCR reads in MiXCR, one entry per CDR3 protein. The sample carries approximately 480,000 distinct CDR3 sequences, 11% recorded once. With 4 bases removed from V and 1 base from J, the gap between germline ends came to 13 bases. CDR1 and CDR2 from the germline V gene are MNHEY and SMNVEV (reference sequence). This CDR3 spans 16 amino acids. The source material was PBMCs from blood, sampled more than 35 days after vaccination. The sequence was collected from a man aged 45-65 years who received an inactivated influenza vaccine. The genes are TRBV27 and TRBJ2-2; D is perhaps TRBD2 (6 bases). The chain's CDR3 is CASSYKAGLNTGELFF. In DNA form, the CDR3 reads TGTGCCAGCAGTTATAAAGCGGGCCTGAACACCGGGGAGCTGTTTTTT.